The 28 T cell receptor beta chains below come from one sample, sequenced in a study of cytomegalovirus exposure and HLA in healthy donors. The PCR used 60 Vbeta and 13 Jbeta primers. Assay used: immunoSEQ multiplex PCR; TCRdb lists only in-frame clones, some missing. The profile shows 120,000 to 150,000 clones, 70% to 85% of them singletons. Sequencing was done on a sample of PBMCs. The origin of the receptors is a woman aged 40 to 50 in good health and CMV-seronegative.

The chain carries TRBV5-1 and TRBJ2-1; 9 bases agree with TRBD1. The ends lost 0 bases at V and 9 bases at J; junction bases unmatched: 7. CDR1 SGHRS and CDR2 YFSETQ come from the germline V gene. The CDR3 has 15 amino acids. In DNA, the CDR3 is TGCGCCAGCAGCTTGGAACAGGGGGCGAATAGTGAGCAGTTCTTC. Protein: CASSLEQGANSEQFF. The whole variable domain, filled in from reference TRBV5-1 and TRBJ2-1, reads KAGVTQTPRYLIKTRGQQVTLSCSPISGHRSVSWYQQTPGQGLQFLFEYFSETQRNKGNFPGRFSGRQFSNSRSEMNVSTLELGDSALYLCASSLEQGANSEQFFGPGTRLTVL.

The rearrangement uses TRBV5-1 and TRBJ2-5, with D maybe TRBD2 (5 bases). Germline V gives CDR1 SGHRS, CDR2 YFSETQ. Trimming stripped 7 bases from V and 7 bases from J, with 11 bases between. This CDR3 spans 11 amino acids. The CDR3 loop reads CASHSEGTQYF. As DNA, the CDR3 is TGCGCCAGCCACAGCGAGGGGACCCAGTACTTC.

The genes are TRBV7-9 and TRBJ2-3; D perhaps matches TRBD1 (6 bases). V lost 8 bases to trimming and J lost 5 bases, with 17 bases between them. CDR3 length: 14 amino acids. Germline CDR1 is SEHNR and CDR2 is FQNEAQ (reference sequence). CDR3 DNA: TGTGCCAGCTGCCAACAGGGCAGCGGAGATACGCAGTATTTT. Encoded protein: CASCQQGSGDTQYF. Looking up the rest from reference TRBV7-9 and TRBJ2-3 gives the full variable domain: DTGVSQNPRHKITKRGQNVTFRCDPISEHNRLYWYRQTLGQGPEFLTYFQNEAQLEKSRLLSDRFSAERPKGSFSTLEIQRTEQGDSAMYLCASCQQGSGDTQYFGPGTRLTVL.

The chain uses TRBV28 and TRBJ2-3, with no clear D. CDR1 and CDR2 (germline): MDHEN, SYDVKM. V was shortened by 4 bases and J by 2 bases, with 16 bases between the two germline ends. This CDR3 contains 16 residues. The CDR3 here is CASSSNTASFTDTQYF. In DNA form, the CDR3 reads TGTGCCAGCAGTTCGAATACAGCTTCCTTCACAGATACGCAGTATTTT. The full variable domain, with the rest looked up from reference TRBV28 and TRBJ2-3, is DVKVTQSSRYLVKRTGEKVFLECVQDMDHENMFWYRQDPGLGLRLIYFSYDVKMKEKGDIPEGYSVSREKKERFSLILESASTNQTSMYLCASSSNTASFTDTQYFGPGTRLTVL.

The chain couples TRBV11-2 to TRBJ2-2; D is uncertain. Germline CDR1 is SGHAT and CDR2 is FQNNGV. The CDR3 covers 13 residues. Trimming stripped 6 bases from V and 4 bases from J, with 9 bases between. The CDR3 DNA reads as TGTGCCAGCAGGTGGAGTATCACCGGGGAGCTGTTTTTT. Its protein product is CASRWSITGELFF.

The CDR3 loop reads CASRGSGTLDGELFF. In DNA, the CDR3 is TGCGCCAGCAGGGGTAGCGGGACTTTGGACGGGGAGCTGTTTTTT. The chain couples TRBV5-1 to TRBJ2-2; TRBD2 aligns across 8 bases. Germline values: CDR1 SGHRS, CDR2 YFSETQ. The length of the CDR3 is 15 residues. Losses at the gene ends were 5 bases for V and 7 bases for J; bases not matched to a gene: 10. The variable domain in full, with the rest retrieved from reference TRBV5-1 and TRBJ2-2, is KAGVTQTPRYLIKTRGQQVTLSCSPISGHRSVSWYQQTPGQGLQFLFEYFSETQRNKGNFPGRFSGRQFSNSRSEMNVSTLELGDSALYLCASRGSGTLDGELFFGEGSRLTVL.

J is TRBJ1-1 and V is TRBV7-6; D is perhaps TRBD1 (6 bases). In germline, CDR1 is SGHVS, CDR2 FNYEAQ. V lost 1 base to trimming and J lost 12 bases, with 15 bases between them. The CDR3 extends over 13 amino acids. The DNA for the CDR3 is TGTGCCAGCAGCTTAGGGTGGGCCGGGGACACTTTCTTT. This sequence encodes CASSLGWAGDTFF.

The chain joins TRBV4-2 to TRBJ1-5, with unresolved D. Germline-derived CDR1 and CDR2 are LGHNA and YNFKEQ. The germline V and J ends were trimmed by 1 base and 3 bases, with 13 bases remaining between them. This CDR3 comprises 16 residues. The CDR3 region is CASSQGPESYNQPQHF. CDR3 DNA sequence: TGTGCCAGCAGCCAAGGTCCTGAATCCTACAATCAGCCCCAGCATTTT.

The chain links TRBV4-3 to TRBJ1-3; tentative D call: TRBD1 (6 bases). The CDR3 runs 16 residues. V lost 0 bases, J lost 0 bases, and 9 bases lay in between. Germline V lookup: CDR1 LGHNA, CDR2 YSLEER. This chain's CDR3 is CASSQDPRGSGNTIYF. CDR3 in DNA: TGCGCCAGCAGCCAAGATCCCAGGGGCTCTGGAAACACCATATATTTT.

The CDR3 nucleotides are TGCGCCAGCAGTGAGCGGGGTGAGCAGTTCTTC. Translation gives CASSERGEQFF. The V call is TRBV10-1, the J call TRBJ2-1; D might be TRBD2 (5 bases). This CDR3 has 11 amino acids. Germline lookup yields CDR1 WNHNN and CDR2 SYGVQD (reference sequence). Deletions cut 2 bases from V and 9 bases from J, with 5 bases between.

The rearrangement links TRBV29-1 to TRBJ2-7; 9 positions agree with TRBD1. Per the germline V gene, CDR1 is SQVTM and CDR2 is ANQGSEA. Germline trimming cut 5 bases from V and 3 bases from J; bases unmatched to any gene: 8. There are 14 residues in the CDR3. The CDR3 bases are TGCAGCGTTACGGTAGGGACAGGGCTCTACGAGCAGTACTTC. It specifies CSVTVGTGLYEQYF.

The chain carries TRBV28 and TRBJ1-2; D unclear. The CDR3 extends over 16 amino acids. Germline CDR1 reads MDHEN; CDR2 reads SYDVKM. Trimming shortened V by 5 bases and J by 4 bases, and 20 bases separated the two germline ends. CDR3 sequence reads: CASSLKWRTSRYGYTF. Here the CDR3 DNA reads TGTGCCAGCAGTCTCAAATGGAGAACGTCACGCTATGGCTACACCTTC.

This clone was found once. V usage is TRBV21-1 and J usage is TRBJ1-4; TRBD1 is the table's D call, not checked against the DNA. TRBV21-1 is a documented pseudogene. The CDR3 loop spans 17 amino acids. DNA for the CDR3: TGTGCCAGCAGCAAAAGGTTGGGACACGTTGCAAATGAAAAACTGTTTTTT. This encodes CASSKRLGHVANEKLFF.

The V call is TRBV5-1, the J call TRBJ2-5; TRBD1 aligns across 11 bases. This CDR3 has 18 residues. J lost 1 base, V lost 4 bases, and 12 bases had no gene match. Germline-derived CDR1 and CDR2 are SGHRS and YFSETQ. CDR3 residues: CASSRQPGQGVSQETQYF. The DNA for the CDR3 is TGCGCCAGCAGCCGGCAGCCGGGACAGGGGGTATCCCAAGAGACCCAGTACTTC.

CDR3 sequence reads: CASSPGQLSNQPQHF. The CDR3 DNA is TGTGCCAGCAGTCCGGGACAGCTTAGCAATCAGCCCCAGCATTTT. The chain carries TRBV27 and TRBJ1-5, with TRBD1 matching 7 bases. CDR1 is MNHEY, CDR2 SMNVEV, per germline (reference sequence). J gave up 0 bases and V 5 bases, and 4 bases lay outside the gene matches. The CDR3 sequence is 15 residues long.

This rearrangement joins TRBV18 to TRBJ2-7, with 11 bases identical to TRBD1. Germline-derived CDR1 and CDR2 are KGHSH and LQKENI. Germline trimming cut 4 bases from V and 3 bases from J; bases unmatched to any gene: 5. CDR3 length: 15 amino acids. CDR3: CASSHGQGAFYEQYF. CDR3 coding DNA: TGTGCCAGCTCACACGGACAGGGGGCGTTCTACGAGCAGTACTTC.

The chain uses TRBV5-1 and TRBJ2-1; 7 nucleotides line up with TRBD2. V dropped 0 bases and J dropped 6; count of bases not matched to a gene: 6. CDR3 length: 15 amino acids. Germline CDR1 reads SGHRS; CDR2 reads YFSETQ. The CDR3 loop reads CASSLGLADPNEQFF. CDR3 DNA: TGCGCCAGCAGCTTGGGACTAGCTGACCCCAATGAGCAGTTCTTC.

The CDR3 DNA reads TGTGCCGGGACATGGTCGGGGGAGCTGTTTTTT. The encoded protein is CAGTWSGELFF. The chain links TRBV6-1 to TRBJ2-2; possibly TRBD1 for D (6 bases). V shed 11 bases and J shed 8 bases, with 12 bases lying between them. The CDR3 sequence is 11 residues long. Germline V gene lookup returns CDR1 MNHNS and CDR2 SASEGT.

This chain links TRBV28 with TRBJ2-3, with D unresolved. In germline, CDR1 is MDHEN, CDR2 SYDVKM. This CDR3 spans 12 amino acids. The ends were cut back, 2 bases at V and 5 bases at J, with 5 bases in the middle. CDR3 in DNA: TGTGCCAGCAGTTTACATAGAGATACGCAGTATTTT. It codes for CASSLHRDTQYF. Looking up the rest from reference TRBV28 and TRBJ2-3 gives the full variable domain: DVKVTQSSRYLVKRTGEKVFLECVQDMDHENMFWYRQDPGLGLRLIYFSYDVKMKEKGDIPEGYSVSREKKERFSLILESASTNQTSMYLCASSLHRDTQYFGPGTRLTVL.

V usage is TRBV4-2 and J usage is TRBJ2-7; no reliable D call. Germline lookup yields CDR1 LGHNA and CDR2 YNFKEQ. The CDR3 runs 13 residues. Trimming shortened V by 0 bases and J by 2 bases, and 5 bases separated the two germline ends. CDR3 sequence: CASSQELAYEQYF. The CDR3 coding sequence is TGTGCCAGCAGCCAAGAGCTAGCCTACGAGCAGTACTTC.

Points on this clone: At one boundary the junction diverges from the germline segment, which might be a read error. The rearrangement joins TRBV7-7 to TRBJ1-2; perhaps TRBD1 as D (6 bases). The CDR3 is 12 amino acids. Germline loops: CDR1 SSHAT, CDR2 FNYEAQ (reference sequence). This chain's CDR3 is CASSLSGEGYTF. The DNA of the CDR3 is TGTGCTAGCAGCTTATCAGGGGAAGGCTACACCTTC.

The rearrangement uses TRBV28 and TRBJ2-7, with 7 bases lining up with TRBD2. The CDR3 is 15 amino acids. Losses at the gene ends were 7 bases for V and 3 bases for J; bases not matched to a gene: 12. Germline-derived CDR1 and CDR2 are MDHEN and SYDVKM. The CDR3 DNA follows: TGTGCCAGCAAAAAAGGGAGGGTTTGGTTCTACGAGCAGTACTTC. It codes for CASKKGRVWFYEQYF.

The chain recombines TRBV7-6 with TRBJ2-5; D ambiguous. The CDR3 totals 17 residues. Trimming pared 0 bases from V and 0 bases from J, leaving 14 bases between. Germline loops: CDR1 SGHVS, CDR2 FNYEAQ. CDR3 sequence: CASSLALQKPYQETQYF. As DNA, the CDR3 is TGTGCCAGCAGCTTAGCACTCCAAAAGCCGTACCAAGAGACCCAGTACTTC.

The chain joins TRBV9 to TRBJ1-5; D unclear. The CDR3 sequence is 11 residues long. CDR1 SGDLS and CDR2 YYNGEE come from the germline V gene. The CDR3 bases are TGTACCTCCGCGAGCTATCAGCCCCAGCATTTT. As protein: CTSASYQPQHF.

The CDR3 reads CASGRLAEVREQYF. The CDR3 nucleotides are TGTGCCAGCGGACGACTAGCGGAGGTTCGCGAGCAGTACTTC. The rearrangement joins TRBV5-5 to TRBJ2-7; TRBD2 aligns across 9 bases. Per the germline V gene, CDR1 is SGHKS and CDR2 is YYEKEE (reference sequence). The V segment lost 7 bases and the J segment 6 bases; nucleotides outside the gene matches: 11. This CDR3 contains 14 residues.

The V gene is TRBV5-1, the J gene TRBJ2-1; 11 nucleotides align to TRBD2. Per germline, CDR1 SGHRS and CDR2 YFSETQ. CDR3 size: 24 residues. V shed 2 bases, J shed 3 bases, and the junction held 28 bases outside the gene matches. The CDR3 is CASSLPLGQGTTSGKRSLYNEQFF. CDR3 DNA: TGCGCCAGCAGCTTACCCCTAGGACAGGGTACGACTAGCGGGAAGCGTAGCCTCTACAATGAGCAGTTCTTC.

The genes are TRBV5-6 and TRBJ2-3, with a tentative D call TRBD2 (6 bases). CDR1 is SGHDT, CDR2 YYEEEE, per germline. The length of the CDR3 is 17 residues. Trimming left V 4 bases short and J 2 bases short, with 20 bases between. The CDR3 nucleotides read TGTGCCAGCAGCCAACCAGGTCGAGCGGGCTTCACAGATACGCAGTATTTT. Its protein is CASSQPGRAGFTDTQYF.

The chain has TRBV27 and TRBJ2-5; 10 bases line up with TRBD1. The CDR3 length is 16 residues. The germline V gene encodes CDR1 MNHEY and CDR2 SMNVEV (reference sequence). V dropped 5 bases and J dropped 1; count of bases not matched to a gene: 7. CDR3 in DNA: TGTGCCAGCAGTCGATGGACAGGGGGGTCCCAAGAGACCCAGTACTTC. This sequence encodes CASSRWTGGSQETQYF.